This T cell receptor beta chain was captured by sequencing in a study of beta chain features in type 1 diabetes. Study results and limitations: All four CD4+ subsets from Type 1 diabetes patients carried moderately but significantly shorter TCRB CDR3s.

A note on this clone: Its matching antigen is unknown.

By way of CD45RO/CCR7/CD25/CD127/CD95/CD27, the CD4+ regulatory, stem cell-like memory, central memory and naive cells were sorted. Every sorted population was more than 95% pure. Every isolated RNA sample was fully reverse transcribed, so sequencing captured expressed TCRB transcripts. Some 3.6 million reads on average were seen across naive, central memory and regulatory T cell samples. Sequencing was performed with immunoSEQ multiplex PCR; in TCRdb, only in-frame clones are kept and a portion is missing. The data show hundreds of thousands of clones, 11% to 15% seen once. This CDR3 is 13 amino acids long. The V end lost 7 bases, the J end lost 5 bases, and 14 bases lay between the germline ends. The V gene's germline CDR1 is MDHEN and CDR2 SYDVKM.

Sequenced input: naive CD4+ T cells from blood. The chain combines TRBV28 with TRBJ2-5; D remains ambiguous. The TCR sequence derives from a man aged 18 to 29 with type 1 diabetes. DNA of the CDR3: TGTGCCAGCAAACCCGGGCCGAGTGAGACCCAGTACTTC. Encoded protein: CASKPGPSETQYF.